This entry lists 31 T cell receptor beta chains sequenced from one sample in a study of T cell responses to AZD1222 COVID-19 vaccine. The table came from immunoSEQ multiplex PCR; TCRdb's copy has only in-frame clones and leaves some out. The top ten hold more than 7% of the sample, which has 150,000 to 200,000 clones, 85% to 90% seen once. Sequencing used peripheral blood, obtained on day 0 of AZD1222 vaccination. These receptors all come from an adult in good health.

The CDR3 region is CASSRGAYYEQYF. The CDR3 coding sequence is TGTGCCAGCAGTCGCGGGGCGTACTACGAGCAGTACTTC. This chain joins TRBV27 and TRBJ2-7, with TRBD2 as a possible D gene (6 bases). This CDR3 contains 13 residues. The V end lost 5 bases, the J end lost 3 bases, and 11 bases lay between the germline ends. The germline gives CDR1 MNHEY, CDR2 SMNVEV (reference sequence).

The chain recombines TRBV5-5 with TRBJ1-1; the D is unclear. Trimming stripped 0 bases from V and 6 bases from J, with 12 bases between. The CDR3 has 14 amino acids. The germline gives CDR1 SGHKS, CDR2 YYEKEE (reference sequence). For the CDR3, the DNA is TGTGCCAGCAGCTTGGTCGTAGTCACCCCTGAAGCTTTCTTT. Translated: CASSLVVVTPEAFF.

The CDR3 protein is CASSRRTGAGEQYF. Here the CDR3 DNA reads TGTGCCAGCAGTAGACGGACAGGGGCTGGCGAGCAGTACTTC. The V and J genes are TRBV27 and TRBJ2-7, with 9 bases identical to TRBD1. Per the germline V gene, CDR1 is MNHEY and CDR2 is SMNVEV (reference sequence). The CDR3 totals 14 residues. Losses at the gene ends were 5 bases for V and 6 bases for J; bases not matched to a gene: 8.

CDR3 coding DNA: TGTGCCAGCAGCTTAGGCTCGGGGGGCTACGAGCAGTACTTC. Protein product: CASSLGSGGYEQYF. This chain links TRBV11-3 with TRBJ2-7; 7 bases map to TRBD2. Germline CDR1 and CDR2: SGHNT and YENEEA. The CDR3 is made up of 14 amino acids. V lost 1 base and J lost 3; bases outside the gene matches: 3.

The rearrangement joins TRBV4-3 to TRBJ1-1; TRBD1 might be the D (5 bases). The CDR3 length is 13 residues. V was shortened by 8 bases and J by 4 bases, with 14 bases between the two germline ends. Germline V CDR1 and CDR2: LGHNA, YSLEER. The CDR3 is CASAVRVGTEAFF. The CDR3 region has the DNA TGCGCCAGCGCTGTCAGGGTCGGCACTGAAGCTTTCTTT.

This clone was seen a handful of times. Other DNA sequences within the sample encode an identical CDR3. The CDR3, as DNA: TGTGCCAGCAGCTTAGGGACAGGGACCTACGAGCAGTACTTC. As protein: CASSLGTGTYEQYF. The genes are TRBV7-6 and TRBJ2-7; 8 bases are shared with TRBD1. The CDR3 covers 14 residues. The trim removed 1 base at V and 2 bases at J, leaving 1 base unmatched. CDR1 and CDR2 from the germline V gene are SGHVS and FNYEAQ.

This sequence joins TRBV2 and TRBJ1-2, with D perhaps matching TRBD1 (5 bases). Between the trimmed V and J ends, which lost 6 bases and 5 bases, there was a span of 13 bases. CDR1 SNHLY and CDR2 FYNNEI come from the germline V gene. This CDR3 is built from 13 residues. The CDR3 loop is CASRGTPRYGYTF. CDR3 DNA sequence: TGTGCCAGCAGAGGGACGCCGAGATATGGCTACACCTTC.

The chain combines TRBV5-1 with TRBJ2-7; 7 nucleotides line up with TRBD1. Germline assignment: CDR1 SGHRS and CDR2 YFSETQ. The CDR3 is 15 amino acids. V dropped 2 bases and J dropped 2; count of bases not matched to a gene: 7. CDR3 bases: TGCGCCAGCAGCTTTGGACAGGTAAACCCCTACGAGCAGTACTTC. Translated: CASSFGQVNPYEQYF.

This rearrangement joins TRBV5-1 to TRBJ1-1; TRBD1 matches at 12 bases. V was clipped by 3 bases and J by 0 bases; unmatched bases: 3. This CDR3 has 16 amino acids. Germline lookup yields CDR1 SGHRS and CDR2 YFSETQ. CDR3 region: CASSSGQGALNTEAFF. Here the CDR3 DNA reads TGCGCCAGCAGCTCGGGACAGGGGGCCTTGAACACTGAAGCTTTCTTT.

The chain joins TRBV27 to TRBJ1-2; weak D call: TRBD1 (5 bases). Germline V gene sequence: CDR1 MNHEY, CDR2 SMNVEV (reference sequence). The V and J ends lost 3 bases and 4 bases respectively, with 12 bases between them. The CDR3 spans 14 residues. CDR3 amino acids: CASSLNWGVYGYTF. For the CDR3, the DNA is TGTGCCAGCAGTTTGAATTGGGGGGTCTATGGCTACACCTTC.

This clone appeared a few times. The genes are TRBV19 and TRBJ2-7; 9 positions agree with TRBD1. CDR3 length: 13 amino acids. Germline-derived CDR1 and CDR2 are LNHDA and SQIVND (reference sequence). V shed 4 bases and J 5 bases; nucleotides not matched to a gene: 3. The CDR3 here is CASSTWDRDEQYF. CDR3 sequence (DNA): TGTGCCAGTAGTACTTGGGACAGGGACGAGCAGTACTTC.

V usage is TRBV19 and J usage is TRBJ2-5, with TRBD1 matching over 7 bases. Germline lookup yields CDR1 LNHDA and CDR2 SQIVND (reference sequence). V was clipped by 3 bases and J by 3 bases; unmatched bases: 7. The CDR3 covers 15 residues. The CDR3 bases are TGTGCCAGTAGTATTAGAGCACAGGGGAAAGAGACCCAGTACTTC. Translated, it gives CASSIRAQGKETQYF.

This chain connects TRBV5-5 to TRBJ2-7; 10 nucleotides align to TRBD1. V dropped 0 bases and J dropped 4; count of bases not matched to a gene: 7. Germline V lookup: CDR1 SGHKS, CDR2 YYEKEE (reference sequence). This CDR3 is built from 16 residues. CDR3 loop: CASSLGPGTGAYEQYF. The CDR3 DNA reads TGTGCCAGCAGCTTGGGACCCGGGACAGGGGCTTACGAGCAGTACTTC. The full variable domain, with the rest looked up from reference TRBV5-5 and TRBJ2-7, is DAGVTQSPTHLIKTRGQQVTLRCSPISGHKSVSWYQQVLGQGPQFIFQYYEKEERGRGNFPDRFSARQFPNYSSELNVNALLLGDSALYLCASSLGPGTGAYEQYFGPGTRLTVT.

The V call is TRBV7-3, the J call TRBJ2-1; D remains unclear. V dropped 0 bases and J dropped 0 bases, with 9 bases sitting between them. Germline V gene sequence: CDR1 SGHTA, CDR2 FQGTGA. This CDR3 spans 16 amino acids. The CDR3 bases are TGTGCCAGCAGCTTAACATTCCTCAGCTCCTACAATGAGCAGTTCTTC. Its translation: CASSLTFLSSYNEQFF. Based on the CDR3 plus reference TRBV7-3 and TRBJ2-1, the full variable domain is GAGVSQTPSNKVTEKGKYVELRCDPISGHTALYWYRQSLGQGPEFLIYFQGTGAADDSGLPNDRFFAVRPEGSVSTLKIQRTERGDSAVYLCASSLTFLSSYNEQFFGPGTRLTVL.

This clone occurred once. The chain uses TRBV4-2 and TRBJ1-1, with D unclear. The CDR3 length is 17 residues. The V gene lost 0 bases and the J gene lost 1 base, with 15 bases spanning the gap. Germline loops: CDR1 LGHNA, CDR2 YNFKEQ. CDR3 sequence reads: CASSQEGGPEGNTEAFF. DNA for the CDR3: TGTGCCAGCAGCCAAGAAGGAGGGCCAGAGGGGAACACTGAAGCTTTCTTT.

This chain uses TRBV6-4 with TRBJ2-3, with TRBD2 as a possible D gene (5 bases). The germline V gene has CDR1 MRHNA and CDR2 SNTAGT. The V and J ends lost 2 bases and 2 bases respectively, with 8 bases between them. This CDR3 is built from 14 residues. DNA for the CDR3: TGTGCCAGCAGTGACGCGGGCGACACAGATACGCAGTATTTT. Translated, it gives CASSDAGDTDTQYF.

V and J are TRBV3-1 (or the pseudogene TRBV3-2) and TRBJ2-3, with 8 bases aligning to TRBD2. From germline, CDR1 is LGHDT and CDR2 YNNKEL (reference sequence). Germline trimming cut 4 bases from V and 3 bases from J; bases unmatched to any gene: 6. CDR3 length: 15 amino acids. CDR3 amino acids: CASSLTPSGTDTQYF. Written as DNA, the CDR3 is TGTGCCAGCAGCCTCACCCCTAGCGGGACAGATACGCAGTATTTT.

This chain links TRBV6-2 or TRBV6-3 with TRBJ2-7; D call uncertain. Trimming cost V 6 bases and J 9 bases, with 15 bases left between them. CDR3 size: 12 residues. Germline CDR1 is MNHEY and CDR2 is SVGEGT. CDR3 protein: CASSPFVGPQYF. The CDR3, as DNA: TGTGCCAGCAGCCCCTTCGTTGGCCCGCAGTACTTC.

The chain joins TRBV18 to TRBJ2-7; TRBD1 matches at 7 bases. CDR3 length equals 14 residues. The V gene end was trimmed by 1 base and the J gene end by 3 bases; junction bases not matched to a gene: 3. Per germline, CDR1 KGHSH and CDR2 LQKENI. CDR3 protein: CASSPRGTDYEQYF. The CDR3 region has the DNA TGTGCCAGCTCACCACGAGGGACAGACTACGAGCAGTACTTC.

In this sample, this clone turned up once. This chain links TRBV7-9 with TRBJ2-3; TRBD2 agrees at 8 bases. CDR1 and CDR2 from the germline V gene are SEHNR and FQNEAQ (reference sequence). The CDR3 extends over 14 amino acids. J was trimmed by 6 bases and V by 1 base; bases with no gene match: 3. The CDR3 DNA follows: TGTGCCAGCAGCTTAGGTAGCGGGGTCGATACGCAGTATTTT. This translates into CASSLGSGVDTQYF.

The chain joins TRBV30 to TRBJ2-3; a possible D gene is TRBD1 (6 bases). Looked up from germline, CDR1 is GTSNPN and CDR2 is SVGIG (reference sequence). The V end lost 5 bases, the J end lost 0 bases, and 9 bases lay between the germline ends. The CDR3 length is 13 residues. CDR3 in amino acids: CAWGQRSTDTQYF. The CDR3 bases are TGTGCCTGGGGACAGAGAAGCACAGATACGCAGTATTTT.

The chain carries TRBV29-1 and TRBJ1-6; D is possibly TRBD1 (5 bases). This CDR3 has 15 amino acids. Germline V gene data show CDR1 as SQVTM and CDR2 as ANQGSEA. V was trimmed by 3 bases and J by 5 bases, leaving 14 bases between them. DNA of the CDR3: TGCAGCGTTGATCGGGGGAAGGTGGATAATTCACCCCTCCACTTT. Amino acids: CSVDRGKVDNSPLHF.

The chain recombines TRBV7-9 with TRBJ2-5; no definite D call. The germline gives CDR1 SEHNR, CDR2 FQNEAQ (reference sequence). The ends were cut back, 5 bases at V and 9 bases at J, with 10 bases in the middle. The CDR3 is 11 amino acids. The CDR3 bases are TGTGCCAGCAGCCAACTTGGTGCCCAGTACTTC. It is translated as CASSQLGAQYF.

The chain has TRBV5-1 and TRBJ1-2; 12 positions agree with TRBD1. The germline V gene has CDR1 SGHRS and CDR2 YFSETQ. This CDR3 spans 20 amino acids. The trim removed 4 bases at V and 4 bases at J, leaving 20 bases unmatched. For the CDR3, the DNA is TGCGCCAGCAGCACGGGGGGCCCACCGGGACAGGGGGCGGGTTCCTATGGCTACACCTTC. This sequence encodes CASSTGGPPGQGAGSYGYTF.

This chain joins TRBV30 and TRBJ1-5; possibly TRBD1 for D (5 bases). The CDR3 covers 13 residues. V gave up 0 bases and J gave up 7 bases, with 10 bases separating them. Germline CDR1 GTSNPN, CDR2 SVGIG (reference sequence). This chain's CDR3 is CAWSVQGRQPQHF. DNA of the CDR3: TGTGCCTGGAGTGTCCAGGGAAGACAGCCCCAGCATTTT. Using reference TRBV30 and TRBJ1-5 for the parts outside the CDR3, the full variable domain is SQTIHQWPATLVQPVGSPLSLECTVEGTSNPNLYWYRQAAGRGLQLLFYSVGIGQISSEVPQNLSASRPQDRQFILSSKKLLLSDSGFYLCAWSVQGRQPQHFGDGTRLSIL.

The rearrangement links TRBV2 to TRBJ2-3; possible D gene TRBD2, 6 bases. V dropped 7 bases and J dropped 2 bases, with 28 bases sitting between them. The germline gives CDR1 SNHLY, CDR2 FYNNEI. CDR3 length equals 19 residues. CDR3 nucleotide sequence: TGTGCCAGCACTCCGCCCGGGGCGGGGAGCCTTCTAAACACAGATACGCAGTATTTT. Its protein product is CASTPPGAGSLLNTDTQYF.

This chain joins TRBV28 and TRBJ2-7; 13 bases match TRBD2. The CDR3 is made up of 16 amino acids. Trimming removed 4 bases from V and 6 bases from J; junction bases left unmatched: 9. The germline V gene has CDR1 MDHEN and CDR2 SYDVKM. This CDR3 reads CASSSRTSGGLGEQYF. DNA of the CDR3: TGTGCCAGCAGTTCAAGGACTAGCGGGGGCCTCGGCGAGCAGTACTTC. Full variable domain (remainder filled in from reference TRBV28 and TRBJ2-7): DVKVTQSSRYLVKRTGEKVFLECVQDMDHENMFWYRQDPGLGLRLIYFSYDVKMKEKGDIPEGYSVSREKKERFSLILESASTNQTSMYLCASSSRTSGGLGEQYFGPGTRLTVT.

The rearrangement joins TRBV9 to TRBJ2-5; no reliable D call. V lost 0 bases and J lost 0, with 3 bases in between. This CDR3 has 13 residues. Germline loops: CDR1 SGDLS, CDR2 YYNGEE. The CDR3 DNA reads TGTGCCAGCAGCGTAGAGTACCAAGAGACCCAGTACTTC. Protein sequence: CASSVEYQETQYF.

The chain has TRBV19 and TRBJ2-7; D remains unclear. Germline lookup yields CDR1 LNHDA and CDR2 SQIVND (reference sequence). The CDR3 loop spans 14 amino acids. V shed 5 bases and J shed 4 bases, with 15 bases lying between them. The CDR3: CASSEHLRMYEQYF. CDR3 bases: TGTGCCAGTAGTGAGCACCTAAGGATGTACGAGCAGTACTTC.

The rearrangement links TRBV5-6 to TRBJ1-1; perhaps TRBD1 as D (6 bases). V lost 7 bases, J lost 4 bases, and 14 bases lay in between. There are 13 residues in the CDR3. Germline lookup yields CDR1 SGHDT and CDR2 YYEEEE. This CDR3 reads CASGGGRSTEAFF. DNA of the CDR3: TGTGCCAGCGGAGGGGGAAGGAGCACTGAAGCTTTCTTT.

The chain combines TRBV12-3 or TRBV12-4 with TRBJ2-5, with D perhaps matching TRBD2 (6 bases). The V end lost 3 bases, the J end lost 5 bases, and 10 bases lay between the germline ends. The CDR3 runs 13 residues. The CDR3, as DNA: TGTGCCAGCAGTTTTGAGGGAGGCGAGACCCAGTACTTC. It specifies CASSFEGGETQYF.